This T cell receptor (beta chain) originates from a study of blood T cell repertoires in COVID-19. This clone was recorded once. Sequencing was performed with immunoSEQ multiplex PCR; in TCRdb, only in-frame clones are kept and a portion is missing. The table includes about 120,000 clones, more than 70% detected once. V dropped 9 bases and J dropped 11 bases, with 19 bases sitting between them. Per germline, CDR1 MNHEY and CDR2 SVGAGI. There are 12 residues in the CDR3. The chain combines TRBV6-5 with TRBJ1-1; D might be TRBD1 (6 bases). This clonotype was sampled from a woman aged 55-70 years with COVID-19, enrolled during active disease. The sequencing sample was made of peripheral blood. In DNA, the CDR3 is TGTGCCAGTTGCGGGGGCTCAGGTGGGGCTTTCTTT. Translating gives CASCGGSGGAFF.